The 3 T cell receptor beta chains reported below all come from one sample, sequenced in a study of blood T cells in healthy people across ages. Primers used in a second PCR of about 6 to 11 cycles were a sample-barcoded 5' primer and a J-beta primer mix. TCRdb reprocessed the 5' RACE reads via MiXCR and lists one record per CDR3 protein. The data contain 780,000 or so distinct CDR3 sequences, more than 50% of them singletons. What was sequenced was blood. The receptors were sampled from a man aged 35 to 55 in good health.

This chain links TRBV7-2 with TRBJ2-2; D is perhaps TRBD2 (5 bases). CDR3 length equals 16 residues. Per germline, CDR1 SGHTA and CDR2 FQGNSA. V dropped 5 bases and J dropped 0 bases, with 13 bases sitting between them. Here the CDR3 reads CASSPWAAANTGELFF. CDR3 nucleotide sequence: TGTGCCAGCAGCCCTTGGGCAGCGGCGAACACCGGGGAGCTGTTTTTT. The entire variable domain, with the rest obtained from reference TRBV7-2 and TRBJ2-2, is as follows: GAGVSQSPSNKVTEKGKDVELRCDPISGHTALYWYRQSLGQGLEFLIYFQGNSAPDKSGLPSDRFSAERTGGSVSTLTIQRTQQEDSAVYLCASSPWAAANTGELFFGEGSRLTVL.

The J gene is TRBJ2-5, the V gene TRBV5-1, with TRBD1 matching 7 bases. Looked up from germline, CDR1 is SGHRS and CDR2 is YFSETQ. V shed 0 bases, J shed 5 bases, and the junction held 7 bases outside the gene matches. The CDR3 consists of 15 residues. The CDR3 here is CASSLEGQLLETQYF. CDR3 in DNA: TGCGCCAGCAGCTTGGAGGGACAGTTGTTGGAGACCCAGTACTTC.

This clonotype has only a few counts. The rearrangement joins TRBV27 to TRBJ2-7; 11 positions match TRBD1. The germline CDR1 and CDR2 sequences are MNHEY and SMNVEV (reference sequence). V lost 7 bases to trimming and J lost 7 bases; unmatched junction nucleotides: 9. CDR3 length: 14 amino acids. CDR3 bases: TGTGCCAGCACCTCCGGGGGACAGGGGGAAGAGCAGTACTTC. Its protein product is CASTSGGQGEEQYF.